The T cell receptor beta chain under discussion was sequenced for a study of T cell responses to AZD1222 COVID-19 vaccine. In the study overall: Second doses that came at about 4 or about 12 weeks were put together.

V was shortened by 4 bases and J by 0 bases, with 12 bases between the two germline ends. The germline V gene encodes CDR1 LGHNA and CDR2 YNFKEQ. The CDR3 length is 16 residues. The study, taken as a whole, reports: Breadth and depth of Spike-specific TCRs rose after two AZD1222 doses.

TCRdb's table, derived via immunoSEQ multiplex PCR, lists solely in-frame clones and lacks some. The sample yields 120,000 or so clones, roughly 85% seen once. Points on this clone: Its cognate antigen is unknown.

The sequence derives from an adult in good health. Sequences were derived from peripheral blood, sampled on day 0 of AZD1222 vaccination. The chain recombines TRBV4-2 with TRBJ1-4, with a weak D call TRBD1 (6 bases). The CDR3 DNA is TGTGCCAGCAGCCCAGGGACAAGTGCAACTAATGAAAAACTGTTTTTT. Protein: CASSPGTSATNEKLFF.